These 25 T cell receptor beta chains came from one sample sequenced in a study of blood T cell repertoires in COVID-19. Clones were read by immunoSEQ multiplex PCR, and TCRdb kept only the in-frame ones, dropping some. Of under 450,000 clones in the sample, roughly 90% were seen once. Input material: peripheral blood. These receptor sequences come from a woman aged 60 to 75 with COVID-19, enrolled during active disease.

The chain carries TRBV19 and TRBJ2-3; TRBD2 aligns across 12 bases. The germline V gene encodes CDR1 LNHDA and CDR2 SQIVND (reference sequence). The CDR3 consists of 16 residues. After removal of 2 bases from V and 3 bases from J, the junction contained 3 bases not matched to a gene. CDR3 bases: TGTGCCAGTAGTATAACTAGCGGGGGGAAGACAGATACGCAGTATTTT. Translation gives CASSITSGGKTDTQYF.

The CDR3 DNA sequence: TGCAGCGTTGCTCTAGGGGGAGTCGGTGGCTACACCTTC. Translation gives CSVALGGVGGYTF. V usage is TRBV29-1 and J usage is TRBJ1-2; maybe TRBD1 (6 bases). This CDR3 region has 13 residues. Germline V gives CDR1 SQVTM, CDR2 ANQGSEA. Trimming shortened V by 4 bases and J by 7 bases, and 16 bases separated the two germline ends.

The V and J genes are TRBV13 and TRBJ1-2, with a tentative D call TRBD1 (5 bases). Germline CDR1 reads PRHDT; CDR2 reads FYEKMQ (reference sequence). Trimming cost V 5 bases and J 5 bases, with 15 bases left between them. The CDR3 covers 14 residues. The CDR3 loop reads CASSRRQGSYGYTF. In DNA, the CDR3 is TGTGCCAGCAGCCGGCGGCAGGGCTCATATGGCTACACCTTC.

V and J are TRBV6-2 or TRBV6-3 and TRBJ2-2, with D possibly being TRBD2 (5 bases). Per the germline V gene, CDR1 is MNHEY and CDR2 is SVGEGT. The ends were cut back, 1 base at V and 7 bases at J, with 13 bases in the middle. The CDR3 runs to 15 residues. The CDR3 here is CASSYYGEFGGELFF. The CDR3 DNA reads as TGTGCCAGCAGTTACTACGGGGAGTTCGGCGGGGAGCTGTTTTTT.

This chain links TRBV18 with TRBJ1-5, with 11 bases aligning to TRBD1. The V gene's germline CDR1 is KGHSH and CDR2 LQKENI. The trim removed 1 base at V and 1 base at J, leaving 3 bases unmatched. The CDR3 sequence is 17 residues long. CDR3: CASSPRTGGESNQPQHF. CDR3 coding DNA: TGTGCCAGCTCACCACGGACAGGGGGCGAAAGCAATCAGCCCCAGCATTTT. The full variable domain, completed using reference TRBV18 and TRBJ1-5, is NAGVMQNPRHLVRRRGQEARLRCSPMKGHSHVYWYRQLPEEGLKFMVYLQKENIIDESGMPKERFSAEFPKEGPSILRIQQVVRGDSAAYFCASSPRTGGESNQPQHFGDGTRLSIL.

The J gene is TRBJ2-7, the V gene TRBV14; 7 bases are a match to TRBD1. CDR1 SGHDN and CDR2 FVKESK come from the germline V gene. Trimming at V came to 5 bases and at J to 5 bases, leaving 6 bases not matched to a gene. The CDR3 consists of 13 residues. The DNA for the CDR3 is TGTGCCAGCAGCACGACAGGGTTGGACGAGCAGTACTTC. Translated, it gives CASSTTGLDEQYF.

This clone was counted a single time. The gene calls are TRBV9 and TRBJ2-1; tentatively, D is TRBD1 (5 bases). The ends were cut back, 3 bases at V and 5 bases at J, with 12 bases in the middle. Germline-derived CDR1 and CDR2 are SGDLS and YYNGEE. The CDR3 loop spans 14 amino acids. CDR3: CASSAAGPNNEQFF. For the CDR3, the DNA is TGTGCCAGCAGCGCGGCAGGGCCCAACAATGAGCAGTTCTTC.

The V gene is TRBV5-1, the J gene TRBJ2-3; 8 bases line up with TRBD2. The V gene's germline CDR1 is SGHRS and CDR2 YFSETQ. The CDR3 has 14 amino acids. Trimming removed 2 bases from V and 2 bases from J; junction bases left unmatched: 1. The chain's CDR3 is CASSFGGATDTQYF. In DNA form, the CDR3 reads TGCGCCAGCAGCTTCGGGGGGGCCACAGATACGCAGTATTTT. The variable domain in full, completed from reference TRBV5-1 and TRBJ2-3, reads KAGVTQTPRYLIKTRGQQVTLSCSPISGHRSVSWYQQTPGQGLQFLFEYFSETQRNKGNFPGRFSGRQFSNSRSEMNVSTLELGDSALYLCASSFGGATDTQYFGPGTRLTVL.

The V gene is TRBV7-9, the J gene TRBJ1-2, with 9 bases lining up with TRBD1. CDR3 length: 13 amino acids. V lost 3 bases, J lost 6 bases, and 2 bases stayed unmatched. Germline assignment: CDR1 SEHNR and CDR2 FQNEAQ (reference sequence). The CDR3 DNA follows: TGTGCCAGCAGCTTTGACAGGGGGAATGGCTACACCTTC. Residues: CASSFDRGNGYTF.

This clone turned up a few times. The rearrangement uses TRBV11-3 and TRBJ2-1; 13 bases agree with TRBD2. Germline CDR1 and CDR2: SGHNT and YENEEA. This CDR3 comprises 17 residues. The junction had 12 bases not matched to a gene; V was cut back by 1 base and J by 12 bases. This CDR3 reads CASSLGGTSGETKGQFF. In DNA, the CDR3 is TGTGCCAGCAGCTTAGGAGGGACTAGCGGGGAGACAAAGGGGCAGTTCTTC.

This clone was detected only a few times. The chain carries TRBV5-4 and TRBJ2-7, with a possible D match to TRBD1 (6 bases). The CDR3 has 14 amino acids. V was shortened by 5 bases and J by 0 bases, with 12 bases between the two germline ends. The germline V gene has CDR1 SGHNT and CDR2 YYREEE (reference sequence). CDR3 coding DNA: TGTGCCAGCAGGTCACAGGGCGGCTCCTACGAGCAGTACTTC. It specifies CASRSQGGSYEQYF.

The chain's CDR3 is CASSPGRGLVETQYF. The CDR3 coding sequence is TGTGCCAGCAGCCCCGGGAGGGGGCTCGTGGAGACCCAGTACTTC. V gene TRBV7-3 combines with J gene TRBJ2-5; D might be TRBD2 (8 bases). Trimming removed 5 bases from V and 5 bases from J, with 18 bases in between. Germline V gives CDR1 SGHTA, CDR2 FQGTGA. The CDR3 sequence is 15 residues long.

The CDR3 sequence: CASSPHRGGGRSNQPQHF. In DNA form, the CDR3 reads TGTGCCAGCAGTCCCCATAGGGGCGGGGGCAGGAGCAATCAGCCCCAGCATTTT. The V gene is TRBV6-6, the J gene TRBJ1-5, with D tentatively TRBD1 (6 bases). V was pared by 5 bases and J by 1 base, with 21 bases between. CDR1 and CDR2 from the germline V gene are MNHNY and SVGAGI (reference sequence). The length of the CDR3 is 18 residues.

The chain is built from TRBV4-2 and TRBJ2-5; TRBD1 aligns across 7 bases. CDR1 LGHNA and CDR2 YNFKEQ come from the germline V gene. J gave up 2 bases and V 2 bases, and 5 bases lay outside the gene matches. This CDR3 region has 15 residues. CDR3 DNA sequence: TGTGCCAGCAGCCAAAACGACAGGGATCAAGAGACCCAGTACTTC. Amino acids: CASSQNDRDQETQYF.

The chain recombines TRBV29-1 with TRBJ1-2; 9 positions match TRBD1. The CDR3 length is 13 residues. The V segment lost 4 bases and the J segment 6 bases; nucleotides outside the gene matches: 6. Germline-derived CDR1 and CDR2 are SQVTM and ANQGSEA. This CDR3 is CSVGDRDGDGYTF. For the CDR3, the DNA is TGCAGCGTTGGGGACAGGGATGGGGATGGCTACACCTTC.

The rearrangement uses TRBV11-3 and TRBJ2-2; 7 nucleotides match TRBD2. CDR1 and CDR2 from the germline V gene are SGHNT and YENEEA. The CDR3 totals 14 residues. V lost 0 bases, J lost 5 bases, and 0 bases stayed unmatched. CDR3 nucleotides: TGTGCCAGCAGCTTAGAGGGGGGGACCGGGGAGCTGTTTTTT. Its translation is CASSLEGGTGELFF.

The V gene is TRBV7-8, the J gene TRBJ2-5; TRBD2 matches at 16 bases. Germline trimming cut 5 bases from V and 5 bases from J; bases unmatched to any gene: 8. CDR1 SGHVS and CDR2 FQNEAQ come from the germline V gene. The CDR3 is 17 amino acids. The CDR3 nucleotides are TGTGCCAGCAGCCCGGGACTAGCGGGGGGGTCGTATGAGACCCAGTACTTC. Translating gives CASSPGLAGGSYETQYF.

This chain joins TRBV27 and TRBJ2-1; the match to TRBD1 covers 10 bases. Trimming took 3 bases from V and 7 from J; bases not matched to a gene: 0. CDR1 is MNHEY and CDR2 is SMNVEV in the germline V gene (reference sequence). The CDR3 has 13 residues. The CDR3 coding sequence is TGTGCCAGCAGTTTGGGACAGGGGAATGAGCAGTTCTTC. Amino acids: CASSLGQGNEQFF.

V usage is TRBV6-5 and J usage is TRBJ1-5; no definite D call. Germline CDR1 MNHEY, CDR2 SVGAGI. The CDR3 is 15 amino acids. V lost 0 bases to trimming and J lost 5 bases, with 11 bases between them. CDR3 loop: CASSYSRSWDQPQHF. The CDR3 nucleotides read TGTGCCAGCAGTTACTCGCGGTCGTGGGATCAGCCCCAGCATTTT.

The CDR3 loop is CASSTGLAQQETQYF. CDR3 sequence (DNA): TGCGCCAGCAGCACGGGACTAGCGCAGCAAGAGACCCAGTACTTC. V and J are TRBV5-1 and TRBJ2-5; 10 positions agree with TRBD2. The CDR3 covers 15 residues. V was clipped by 4 bases and J by 2 bases; unmatched bases: 5. Germline lookup yields CDR1 SGHRS and CDR2 YFSETQ.

CDR3 DNA sequence: TGTGCCAGCAGTTTAGGCCCCTTTGGCTCCTACGAGCAGTACTTC. Translation: CASSLGPFGSYEQYF. The rearrangement joins TRBV27 to TRBJ2-7; D uncertain. V lost 2 bases, J lost 0 bases, and 11 bases lay in between. From germline, CDR1 is MNHEY and CDR2 SMNVEV (reference sequence). This CDR3 region has 15 residues.

J is TRBJ2-5 and V is TRBV10-2, with D uncertain. Gene TRBJ2-7 matches the end of the DNA better, so the J call may be wrong. The germline CDR1 and CDR2 sequences are WSHSY and SAAADI. The CDR3 spans 12 residues. The CDR3, as DNA: TGCGCCAGCAGTGAGTTCAATAACGAGCAGTACTTC. It codes for CASSEFNNEQYF.

The chain employs TRBV5-1 and TRBJ2-5, with 7 bases that match TRBD1. The CDR3 is made up of 16 amino acids. The V segment lost 4 bases and the J segment 7 bases; nucleotides outside the gene matches: 16. Germline CDR1 SGHRS, CDR2 YFSETQ. The CDR3 DNA reads as TGCGCCAGCAGCCCAAACACAGGACAGGCCTCGTCGACCCAGTACTTC. Translating gives CASSPNTGQASSTQYF.

The rearrangement joins TRBV6-2 or TRBV6-3 to TRBJ2-7, with 11 bases lining up with TRBD2. The germline gives CDR1 MNHEY, CDR2 SVGEGT. Trimming at V came to 0 bases and at J to 3 bases, leaving 7 bases not matched to a gene. This CDR3 is 17 amino acids long. CDR3 in DNA: TGTGCCAGCAGTTACTCGACCCCGACTAGCGGGGTCTACGAGCAGTACTTC. Translating it yields CASSYSTPTSGVYEQYF.

This clone was recorded a few times. The chain has TRBV6-6 and TRBJ2-1; 11 bases fit TRBD2. This CDR3 spans 19 amino acids. Germline V gene sequence: CDR1 MNHNY, CDR2 SVGAGI (reference sequence). V shed 5 bases and J 0 bases; nucleotides not matched to a gene: 12. CDR3 protein: CASSQTSGAVSSSYNEQFF. In DNA form, the CDR3 reads TGTGCCAGCAGTCAGACTAGCGGGGCAGTCTCATCCTCCTACAATGAGCAGTTCTTC.